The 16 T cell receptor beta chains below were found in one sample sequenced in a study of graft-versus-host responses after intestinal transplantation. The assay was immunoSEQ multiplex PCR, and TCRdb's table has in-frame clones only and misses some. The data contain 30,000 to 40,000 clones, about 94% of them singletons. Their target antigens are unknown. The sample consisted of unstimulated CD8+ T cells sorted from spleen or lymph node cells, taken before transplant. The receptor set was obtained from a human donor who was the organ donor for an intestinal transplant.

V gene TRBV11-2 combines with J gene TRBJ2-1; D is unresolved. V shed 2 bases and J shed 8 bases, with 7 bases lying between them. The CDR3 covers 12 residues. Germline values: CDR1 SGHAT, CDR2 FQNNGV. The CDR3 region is CASSLIFYEQFF. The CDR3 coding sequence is TGTGCCAGCAGCTTAATTTTCTATGAGCAGTTCTTC.

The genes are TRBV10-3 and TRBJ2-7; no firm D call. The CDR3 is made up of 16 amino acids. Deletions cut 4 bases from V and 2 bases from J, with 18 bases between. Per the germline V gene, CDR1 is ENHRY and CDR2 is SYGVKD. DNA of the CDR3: TGTGCCATCAGTGGAGGTAACCCGCAGAAACCCTACGAGCAGTACTTC. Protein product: CAISGGNPQKPYEQYF.

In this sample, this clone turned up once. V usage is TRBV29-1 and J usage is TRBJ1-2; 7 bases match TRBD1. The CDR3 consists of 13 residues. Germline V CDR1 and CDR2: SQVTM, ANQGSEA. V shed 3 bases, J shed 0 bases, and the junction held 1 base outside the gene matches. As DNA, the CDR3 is TGCAGCGTTGACGGGACAGCTAACTATGGCTACACCTTC. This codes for CSVDGTANYGYTF.

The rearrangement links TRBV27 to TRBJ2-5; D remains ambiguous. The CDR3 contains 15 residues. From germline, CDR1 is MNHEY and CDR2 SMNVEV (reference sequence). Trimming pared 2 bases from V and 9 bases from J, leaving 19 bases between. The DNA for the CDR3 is TGTGCCAGCAGTTTAAAGCAGGAGTTGGGTTCGGCCCAGTACTTC. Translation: CASSLKQELGSAQYF.

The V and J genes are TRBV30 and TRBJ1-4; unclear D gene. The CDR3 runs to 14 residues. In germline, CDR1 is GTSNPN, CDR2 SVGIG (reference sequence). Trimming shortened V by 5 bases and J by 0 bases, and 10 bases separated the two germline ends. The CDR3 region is CAWQETATNEKLFF. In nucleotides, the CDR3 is TGTGCCTGGCAAGAGACTGCAACTAATGAAAAACTGTTTTTT.

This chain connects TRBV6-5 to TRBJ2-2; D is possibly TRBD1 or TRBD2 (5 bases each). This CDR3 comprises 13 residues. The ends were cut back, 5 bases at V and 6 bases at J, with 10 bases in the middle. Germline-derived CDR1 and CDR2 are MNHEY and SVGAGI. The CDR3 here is CASSPGRAGELFF. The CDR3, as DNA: TGTGCCAGCAGTCCGGGACGGGCCGGGGAGCTGTTTTTT.

The CDR3 bases are TGTGCCAGCAGCCTAGATAACTATGGCTACACCTTC. It is translated as CASSLDNYGYTF. V gene TRBV4-2 combines with J gene TRBJ1-2; D gene unclear. V lost 4 bases and J lost 1, with 4 bases in between. The length of the CDR3 is 12 residues. Germline V gene data show CDR1 as LGHNA and CDR2 as YNFKEQ.

The CDR3 sequence: CASSQEGWSYEQYF. CDR3 nucleotides: TGTGCCAGCAGCCAAGAGGGTTGGAGCTACGAGCAGTACTTC. The V call is TRBV4-2, the J call TRBJ2-5; D call uncertain. The J call may be faulty, since TRBJ2-7 better matches the DNA end. Germline CDR1 and CDR2: LGHNA and YNFKEQ. The CDR3 extends over 14 amino acids.

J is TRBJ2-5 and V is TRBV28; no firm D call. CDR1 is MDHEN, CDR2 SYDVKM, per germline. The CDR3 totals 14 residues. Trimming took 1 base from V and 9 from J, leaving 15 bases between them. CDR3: CASSLLSDVEAQYF. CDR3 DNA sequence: TGTGCCAGCAGTTTATTGTCTGACGTTGAGGCCCAGTACTTC.

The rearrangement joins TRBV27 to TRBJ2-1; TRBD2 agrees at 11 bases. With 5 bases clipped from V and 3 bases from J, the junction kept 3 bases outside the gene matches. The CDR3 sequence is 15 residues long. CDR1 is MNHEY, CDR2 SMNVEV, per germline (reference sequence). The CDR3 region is CASSPGTSGYNEQFF. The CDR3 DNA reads TGTGCCAGCAGTCCGGGGACTAGCGGCTACAATGAGCAGTTCTTC.

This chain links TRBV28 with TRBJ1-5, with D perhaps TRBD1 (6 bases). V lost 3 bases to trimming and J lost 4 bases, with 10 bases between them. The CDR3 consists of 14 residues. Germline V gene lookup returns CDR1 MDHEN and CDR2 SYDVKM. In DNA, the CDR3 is TGTGCCAGCAGTTTCAGGGGTGAAAATCAGCCCCAGCATTTT. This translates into CASSFRGENQPQHF.

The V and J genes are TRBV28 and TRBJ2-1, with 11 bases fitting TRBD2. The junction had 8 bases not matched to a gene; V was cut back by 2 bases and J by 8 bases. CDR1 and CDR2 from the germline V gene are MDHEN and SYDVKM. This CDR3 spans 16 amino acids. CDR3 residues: CASSLIAGGPIDEQFF. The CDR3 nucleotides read TGTGCCAGCAGTTTAATAGCGGGAGGGCCTATAGATGAGCAGTTCTTC.

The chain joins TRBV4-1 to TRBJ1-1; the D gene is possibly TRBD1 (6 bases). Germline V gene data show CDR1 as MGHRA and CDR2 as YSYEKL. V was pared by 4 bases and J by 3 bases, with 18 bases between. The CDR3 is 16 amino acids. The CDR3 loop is CASSLREGVEDTEAFF. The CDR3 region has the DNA TGCGCCAGCAGCCTTCGCGAGGGGGTGGAGGACACTGAAGCTTTCTTT.

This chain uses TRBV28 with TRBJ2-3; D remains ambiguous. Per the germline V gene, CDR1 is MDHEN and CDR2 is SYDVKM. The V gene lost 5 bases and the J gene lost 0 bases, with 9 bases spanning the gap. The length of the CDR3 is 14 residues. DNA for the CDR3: TGTGCCAGCAGTCCTCTTCTCAGCACAGATACGCAGTATTTT. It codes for CASSPLLSTDTQYF.

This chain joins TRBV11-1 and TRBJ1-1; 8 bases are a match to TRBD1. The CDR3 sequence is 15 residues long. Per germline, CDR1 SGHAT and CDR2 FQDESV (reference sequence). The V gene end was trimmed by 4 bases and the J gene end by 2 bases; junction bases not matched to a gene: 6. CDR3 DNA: TGTGCCAGCAGCTCCGGACAGGGAGGTAACACTGAAGCTTTCTTT. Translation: CASSSGQGGNTEAFF.

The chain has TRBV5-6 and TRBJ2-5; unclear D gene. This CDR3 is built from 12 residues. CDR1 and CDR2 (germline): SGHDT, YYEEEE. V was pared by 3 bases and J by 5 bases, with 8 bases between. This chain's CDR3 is CASSWGLETQYF. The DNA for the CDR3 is TGTGCCAGCAGCTGGGGTTTGGAGACCCAGTACTTC.